Sequencing of this T cell receptor (beta chain) was carried out in a study of blood T cell repertoires in COVID-19. Looking at the study overall: Samples representing acute and convalescent COVID-19 were sourced from the United States, Italy and Spain.

Produced via immunoSEQ multiplex PCR; TCRdb's table is partial and in-frame only. The profile shows about 140,000 clones, roughly 90% of them singletons. Losses at the gene ends were 4 bases for V and 7 bases for J; bases not matched to a gene: 8. The germline CDR1 and CDR2 sequences are KGHSH and LQKENI. The CDR3 is made up of 15 amino acids. V and J are TRBV18 and TRBJ2-1, with 9 bases identical to TRBD1. Sequenced input: peripheral blood. The receptor was isolated from a man aged 50-60 years with active or convalescent COVID-19. CDR3 bases: TGTGCCAGCTCACTTCCCGGGACAGGGTTAAATGAGCAGTTCTTC. It yields the protein CASSLPGTGLNEQFF.